This entry concerns a single T cell receptor (beta chain). Its antigen is unknown. The sample comes from a study of OX40 agonist ivuxolimab in advanced cancers. Study-wide results and caveats: Averaging showed that CD8+ T cells had more expanded clones than CD4+ did. Clonal expansion in partial responders at 0.1-3.0 mg/kg ranked among the lowest. Low normalized clonal expansion also occurred in some nonresponding patients.

Patients were excluded for autoimmune disease history or systemic immunosuppression. Trimming pared 3 bases from V and 0 bases from J, leaving 8 bases between. This CDR3 is 14 amino acids long. Germline CDR1 is SGHTA and CDR2 is FQGNSA. The assay was immunoSEQ multiplex PCR, and TCRdb's table has in-frame clones only and misses some. Altogether some 23,000 clones are present, approximately 91% being singletons, with the ten largest covering roughly 50%. This sequence joins TRBV7-2 and TRBJ1-1; D is ambiguous. The sequenced sample was CD4+ or CD8+ T cells sorted from blood, obtained in a trial of the OX40 agonist ivuxolimab. The receptor was derived from an adult with an advanced solid tumor such as melanoma, head and neck, liver or kidney cancer. This chain's CDR3 is CASSLRAVNTEAFF. CDR3 sequence (DNA): TGTGCCAGCAGCTTGCGGGCAGTGAACACTGAAGCTTTCTTT.